Below, 8 T cell receptor beta chains from the same sample are listed, as sequenced in a study of blood T cell repertoires in COVID-19. Profiling relied on immunoSEQ multiplex PCR, and the TCRdb table lists in-frame clones only, not all of them. The table shows some 82,000 clones, with roughly 91% occurring only once. The sample was peripheral blood. These receptors were obtained from a woman aged 50 to 60 in a cohort sampled during active COVID-19.

The rearrangement uses TRBV6-1 and TRBJ1-1; D perhaps matches TRBD1 (6 bases). This CDR3 spans 15 amino acids. The V gene's germline CDR1 is MNHNS and CDR2 SASEGT. Trimming pared 0 bases from V and 7 bases from J, leaving 15 bases between. CDR3: CASSEARGGWIEAFF. CDR3 bases: TGTGCCAGCAGTGAAGCGCGGGGGGGCTGGATTGAAGCTTTCTTT.

The chain has TRBV5-6 and TRBJ2-1, with 8 bases aligning to TRBD1. The CDR3 is made up of 16 amino acids. J gave up 6 bases and V 3 bases, and 11 bases lay outside the gene matches. Germline V CDR1 and CDR2: SGHDT, YYEEEE. The CDR3 loop reads CASSSLGQEGGNEQFF. The DNA for the CDR3 is TGTGCCAGCAGCTCGCTGGGACAGGAAGGGGGCAATGAGCAGTTCTTC.

V and J are TRBV27 and TRBJ1-2, with D possibly TRBD1 on 5 matching bases. In germline, CDR1 is MNHEY, CDR2 SMNVEV (reference sequence). The CDR3 is 14 amino acids. Deletions cut 5 bases from V and 4 bases from J, with 14 bases between. CDR3 bases: TGTGCCAGCAGTGCGATGACCGGGGGCTATGGCTACACCTTC. As protein: CASSAMTGGYGYTF.

The chain employs TRBV11-1 and TRBJ2-1; possibly TRBD1 for D (6 bases). The CDR3 length is 16 residues. Germline CDR1 is SGHAT and CDR2 is FQDESV (reference sequence). V was pared by 5 bases and J by 6 bases, with 20 bases between. In DNA, the CDR3 is TGTGCCAGCAGCCAAGAACAGGGTATGGGGATCAATGAGCAGTTCTTC. This sequence encodes CASSQEQGMGINEQFF.

The chain is built from TRBV5-1 and TRBJ1-3; 7 positions match TRBD1. This CDR3 has 15 amino acids. CDR1 is SGHRS, CDR2 YFSETQ, per germline. Trimming cost V 4 bases and J 3 bases; bases outside gene matches: 7. The CDR3 region is CASSPTTGYGNTIYF. The CDR3 DNA is TGCGCCAGCAGCCCGACGACAGGGTATGGAAACACCATATATTTT.

The V and J genes are TRBV5-4 and TRBJ1-1; TRBD1 agrees at 8 bases. This CDR3 spans 15 amino acids. Losses at the gene ends were 9 bases for V and 0 bases for J; bases not matched to a gene: 10. CDR1 SGHNT and CDR2 YYREEE come from the germline V gene (reference sequence). CDR3 protein: CAIGPGGVMNTEAFF. In nucleotides, the CDR3 is TGTGCCATCGGTCCAGGGGGCGTCATGAACACTGAAGCTTTCTTT. Complete variable domain (other parts from reference TRBV5-4 and TRBJ1-1): ETGVTQSPTHLIKTRGQQVTLRCSSQSGHNTVSWYQQALGQGPQFIFQYYREEENGRGNFPPRFSGLQFPNYSSELNVNALELDDSALYLCAIGPGGVMNTEAFFGQGTRLTVV.

The chain uses TRBV7-8 and TRBJ1-1; no firm D call. Germline V lookup: CDR1 SGHVS, CDR2 FQNEAQ. Trimming pared 3 bases from V and 4 bases from J, leaving 9 bases between. CDR3 size: 13 residues. CDR3 nucleotides: TGTGCCAGCAGCTTTGTGGGGAGCACTGAAGCTTTCTTT. Translation: CASSFVGSTEAFF. Using reference TRBV7-8 and TRBJ1-1 for the parts outside the CDR3, the full variable domain is GAGVSQSPRYKVAKRGQDVALRCDPISGHVSLFWYQQALGQGPEFLTYFQNEAQLDKSGLPSDRFFAERPEGSVSTLKIQRTQQEDSAVYLCASSFVGSTEAFFGQGTRLTVV.

The chain combines TRBV10-1 with TRBJ2-1, with 9 bases aligning to TRBD1. Germline lookup yields CDR1 WNHNN and CDR2 SYGVQD (reference sequence). With V trimmed by 0 bases and J by 3 bases, 3 bases remained unmatched. This CDR3 is 16 amino acids long. CDR3 residues: CASSESRDRVYNEQFF. The CDR3, as DNA: TGCGCCAGCAGTGAGTCCCGGGACAGGGTCTACAATGAGCAGTTCTTC.